The 27 T cell receptor beta chains below come from one sample, sequenced in a study of T cell repertoires in cytomegalovirus infection. Their antigen targets remain unknown. TCRdb fed the reads into MiXCR, producing one record per CDR3 protein. The sample shows 700,000 to 950,000 distinct CDR3 sequences, about 30% of them seen only once. Sequences were derived from cultured CD8+ T cells from PBMCs, sampled from culture after CMV antigen stimulation. The receptors shown here come from a human donor in good health (CMV status not recorded). Some clones in this sample may be carry-over from other donors' samples.

In its sample, this clonotype was seen a few times. The chain recombines TRBV6-1 with TRBJ2-7; tentative D call: TRBD1 (5 bases). Germline CDR1 MNHNS, CDR2 SASEGT. Trimming shortened V by 6 bases and J by 3 bases, and 21 bases separated the two germline ends. The CDR3 totals 16 residues. As DNA, the CDR3 is TGTGCCAGCAGGAGCAGGGTCACGGCACTTGACTACGAGCAGTACTTC. Translation: CASRSRVTALDYEQYF.

The chain joins TRBV4-2 to TRBJ2-7; D is possibly TRBD2 (6 bases). In germline, CDR1 is LGHNA, CDR2 YNFKEQ. The CDR3 has 15 residues. Trimming removed 1 base from V and 2 bases from J, with 12 bases in between. As DNA, the CDR3 is TGTGCCAGCAGCCAAGGATCAACGGGGGCCTACGAGCAGTACTTC. Translation: CASSQGSTGAYEQYF.

The V gene is TRBV27, the J gene TRBJ1-1, with 9 bases fitting TRBD1. Losses at the gene ends were 4 bases for V and 4 bases for J; bases not matched to a gene: 7. CDR3 size: 15 residues. Germline V gene data show CDR1 as MNHEY and CDR2 as SMNVEV (reference sequence). The DNA for the CDR3 is TGTGCCAGCAGTTCTTCCGGGACAGGGACCACTGAAGCTTTCTTT. Translating it yields CASSSSGTGTTEAFF.

In this sample, this clonotype turned up a few times. The chain links TRBV29-1 to TRBJ2-3; unclear D gene. The V end was cut by 5 bases, the J end by 0 bases, with 12 bases between. Germline V gene sequence: CDR1 SQVTM, CDR2 ANQGSEA. The CDR3 loop spans 14 amino acids. CDR3 loop: CSVPGPQSTDTQYF. In nucleotides, the CDR3 is TGCAGCGTTCCCGGGCCTCAGAGCACAGATACGCAGTATTTT.

The genes are TRBV4-3 and TRBJ2-1, with unresolved D. The CDR3 is made up of 17 amino acids. Trimming left V 0 bases short and J 2 bases short, with 14 bases between. Germline V gene sequence: CDR1 LGHNA, CDR2 YSLEER. CDR3 bases: TGCGCCAGCAGCCAAGACCCCCCTGCTGTACCCTACAATGAGCAGTTCTTC. As protein: CASSQDPPAVPYNEQFF.

This clonotype has only a few counts. The V and J genes are TRBV7-9 and TRBJ1-1; 7 bases match TRBD1. The germline CDR1 and CDR2 sequences are SEHNR and FQNEAQ (reference sequence). The CDR3 sequence is 13 residues long. The V and J ends lost 6 bases and 0 bases, in that order; junction bases with no gene match: 1. The CDR3 nucleotides read TGTGCCAGCAGGGGGACAGTGAACACTGAAGCTTTCTTT. Its translation is CASRGTVNTEAFF.

A few counts support this clonotype. The V call is TRBV6-5, the J call TRBJ2-7; the D call may be TRBD1 or TRBD2 (6 bases each). In germline, CDR1 is MNHEY, CDR2 SVGAGI. The CDR3 sequence is 14 residues long. The V end lost 2 bases, the J end lost 6 bases, and 14 bases lay between the germline ends. The CDR3 region is CASSYRGRRGEQYF. DNA of the CDR3: TGTGCCAGCAGTTACCGGGGGCGAAGGGGCGAGCAGTACTTC.

Points on this clonotype: At one end the junction does not follow the germline gene, possibly because of a read error. This chain connects TRBV7-3 to TRBJ2-3; TRBD1 aligns across 10 bases. The V gene's germline CDR1 is SGHTA and CDR2 FQGTGA. The CDR3 covers 16 residues. This CDR3 reads CTSSLMGTGDTDTQYF. For the CDR3, the DNA is TGTACCAGCAGCTTAATGGGGACAGGGGACACAGATACGCAGTATTTT.

The chain is built from TRBV15 and TRBJ2-3; unclear D gene. Germline V lookup: CDR1 LNHNV, CDR2 YYDKDF (reference sequence). V was shortened by 0 bases and J by 0 bases, with 13 bases between the two germline ends. CDR3 length: 17 residues. The CDR3, as DNA: TGTGCCACCAGCAGAGAAGAGGCCGAAAAAAGCACAGATACGCAGTATTTT. Protein sequence: CATSREEAEKSTDTQYF.

This clonotype came up many times. The rearrangement joins TRBV7-9 to TRBJ2-3, with D possibly matching TRBD2 (6 bases). The V end was cut by 4 bases, the J end by 6 bases, with 14 bases between. CDR1 and CDR2 from the germline V gene are SEHNR and FQNEAQ (reference sequence). This CDR3 is built from 14 residues. The CDR3 protein is CASSSPNTSDTQYF. CDR3 bases: TGTGCCAGCAGCTCCCCAAATACTAGCGATACGCAGTATTTT. Together with reference TRBV7-9 and TRBJ2-3, the CDR3 gives the full variable domain: DTGVSQNPRHKITKRGQNVTFRCDPISEHNRLYWYRQTLGQGPEFLTYFQNEAQLEKSRLLSDRFSAERPKGSFSTLEIQRTEQGDSAMYLCASSSPNTSDTQYFGPGTRLTVL.

This chain uses TRBV19 with TRBJ2-1; tentatively, D is TRBD2 (5 bases). CDR3 length: 13 amino acids. Trimming shortened V by 7 bases and J by 4 bases, and 11 bases separated the two germline ends. Germline V gene lookup returns CDR1 LNHDA and CDR2 SQIVND (reference sequence). CDR3 DNA: TGTGCCAGTAATGTCGGGGAGTACAATGAGCAGTTCTTC. This translates into CASNVGEYNEQFF.

This clonotype appeared many times. This chain links TRBV7-2 with TRBJ1-4, with 7 positions matching TRBD1. From germline, CDR1 is SGHTA and CDR2 FQGNSA. CDR3 length: 19 amino acids. With 5 bases clipped from V and 5 bases from J, the junction kept 20 bases outside the gene matches. The DNA for the CDR3 is TGTGCCAGCAGCCTATACTCCGGGACAGTAGGCTTGGGAAATGAAAAACTGTTTTTT. Encoded protein: CASSLYSGTVGLGNEKLFF.

The chain employs TRBV2 and TRBJ2-1; D perhaps matches TRBD2 (5 bases). Germline V lookup: CDR1 SNHLY, CDR2 FYNNEI. Trimming took 10 bases from V and 4 from J, leaving 11 bases between them. The CDR3 runs to 12 residues. The CDR3 spells CAMGSGYNEQFF. The DNA of the CDR3 is TGTGCCATGGGATCGGGGTACAATGAGCAGTTCTTC.

There are many counts of this clonotype. The rearrangement links TRBV7-9 to TRBJ1-1; TRBD1 is a possible D gene (5 bases). Germline CDR1 and CDR2: SEHNR and FQNEAQ (reference sequence). V was clipped by 5 bases and J by 4 bases, with 14 bases between them. The CDR3 is 14 residues long. The DNA of the CDR3 is TGTGCCAGCAGCCCGGGGGGAGGGAGCACTGAAGCTTTCTTT. It encodes CASSPGGGSTEAFF.

The J gene is TRBJ2-3, the V gene TRBV27; maybe TRBD2 (5 bases). V was shortened by 6 bases and J by 2 bases, with 12 bases between the two germline ends. CDR3 size: 14 residues. CDR1 is MNHEY and CDR2 is SMNVEV in the germline V gene (reference sequence). Here the CDR3 DNA reads TGTGCCAGCAGACACGGGGTGGTCACAGATACGCAGTATTTT. Its translation: CASRHGVVTDTQYF.

This clonotype was detected a few times. The rearrangement uses TRBV7-6 and TRBJ1-5; no reliable D call. Germline loops: CDR1 SGHVS, CDR2 FNYEAQ. The CDR3 extends over 14 amino acids. Deletions cut 6 bases from V and 1 base from J, with 10 bases between. This CDR3 is CASSPLPSNQPQHF. DNA of the CDR3: TGTGCCAGCAGTCCCCTCCCCAGCAATCAGCCCCAGCATTTT.

This clonotype was seen ten or more times. The rearrangement links TRBV7-9 to TRBJ2-2; tentative D call: TRBD2 (6 bases). The CDR3 has 17 residues. CDR1 is SEHNR, CDR2 FQNEAQ, per germline (reference sequence). V lost 0 bases, J lost 0 bases, and 11 bases lay in between. The chain's CDR3 is CASSLARGLSNTGELFF. In nucleotides, the CDR3 is TGTGCCAGCAGCTTAGCGCGGGGTCTATCGAACACCGGGGAGCTGTTTTTT.

This clonotype came up a few times. The chain couples TRBV11-2 to TRBJ2-1; 11 nucleotides agree with TRBD2. V was clipped by 1 base and J by 6 bases; unmatched bases: 5. The CDR3 loop spans 16 amino acids. Germline V gene data show CDR1 as SGHAT and CDR2 as FQNNGV. Here the CDR3 reads CASSLGVSGGVNEQFF. Here the CDR3 DNA reads TGTGCCAGCAGCTTAGGGGTTAGCGGGGGGGTCAATGAGCAGTTCTTC.

This clonotype was counted between two and nine times. This rearrangement joins TRBV7-8 to TRBJ1-2; D is unclear. The CDR3 sequence is 15 residues long. The V end was cut by 1 base, the J end by 0 bases, with 9 bases between. From germline, CDR1 is SGHVS and CDR2 FQNEAQ. The DNA of the CDR3 is TGTGCCAGCAGCTTAGAAGAGGAAGCTAACTATGGCTACACCTTC. Translating it yields CASSLEEEANYGYTF.

This clonotype was seen just once. The gene calls are TRBV27 and TRBJ1-2; TRBD1 is a possible D gene (6 bases). Per the germline V gene, CDR1 is MNHEY and CDR2 is SMNVEV (reference sequence). CDR3 length: 14 amino acids. This CDR3 is CTTRPRGAGYGYTF. The DNA of the CDR3 is TGTACCACCAGACCACGGGGGGCCGGCTATGGCTACACCTTC.

The chain is built from TRBV9 and TRBJ2-5; D is undetermined. V lost 0 bases and J lost 3, with 15 bases in between. CDR1 and CDR2 (germline): SGDLS, YYNGEE. CDR3 length equals 16 residues. The CDR3 is CASSVATRGSKETQYF. The CDR3 coding sequence is TGTGCCAGCAGCGTAGCTACCCGTGGTAGCAAAGAGACCCAGTACTTC. Looking up the rest from reference TRBV9 and TRBJ2-5 gives the full variable domain: DSGVTQTPKHLITATGQRVTLRCSPRSGDLSVYWYQQSLDQGLQFLIQYYNGEERAKGNILERFSAQQFPDLHSELNLSSLELGDSALYFCASSVATRGSKETQYFGPGTRLLVL.

V is TRBV5-4 and J is TRBJ2-1; 9 bases are shared with TRBD2. V lost 5 bases to trimming and J lost 5 bases; unmatched junction nucleotides: 8. The CDR3 is 15 residues long. The germline V gene has CDR1 SGHNT and CDR2 YYREEE (reference sequence). The CDR3 spells CASSQRGEPNNEQFF. CDR3 sequence (DNA): TGTGCCAGCAGTCAGCGGGGGGAGCCGAACAATGAGCAGTTCTTC. Full variable domain (missing parts from reference TRBV5-4 and TRBJ2-1): ETGVTQSPTHLIKTRGQQVTLRCSSQSGHNTVSWYQQALGQGPQFIFQYYREEENGRGNFPPRFSGLQFPNYSSELNVNALELDDSALYLCASSQRGEPNNEQFFGPGTRLTVL.

This clonotype was observed a handful of times. This chain connects TRBV19 to TRBJ2-6; D call uncertain. V lost 10 bases to trimming and J lost 3 bases, with 16 bases between them. This CDR3 is built from 15 residues. The V gene's germline CDR1 is LNHDA and CDR2 SQIVND (reference sequence). In nucleotides, the CDR3 is TGTGCCACCTTCGGTATCCTCGGTGGGGCCAACGTCCTGACTTTC. It encodes CATFGILGGANVLTF. Full variable domain (missing parts from reference TRBV19 and TRBJ2-6): DGGITQSPKYLFRKEGQNVTLSCEQNLNHDAMYWYRQDPGQGLRLIYYSQIVNDFQKGDIAEGYSVSREKKESFPLTVTSAQKNPTAFYLCATFGILGGANVLTFGAGSRLTVL.

The chain carries TRBV14 and TRBJ2-2; TRBD1 matches at 7 bases. This CDR3 has 18 amino acids. V shed 0 bases, J shed 4 bases, and the junction held 11 bases outside the gene matches. Germline CDR1 SGHDN, CDR2 FVKESK. The CDR3: CASSQDVGDRDCTGELFF. The CDR3 DNA reads TGTGCCAGCAGCCAAGATGTGGGAGACAGGGATTGCACCGGGGAGCTGTTTTTT.

This clonotype was observed a few times. V and J are TRBV6-5 and TRBJ2-6; unclear D gene. The CDR3 sequence is 13 residues long. Germline loops: CDR1 MNHEY, CDR2 SVGAGI. Trimming shortened V by 6 bases and J by 5 bases, and 8 bases separated the two germline ends. This CDR3 reads CASSISRANVLTF. CDR3 DNA sequence: TGTGCCAGCAGCATCTCGAGGGCCAACGTCCTGACTTTC.

V is TRBV11-2 and J is TRBJ2-2, with D possibly matching TRBD1 (5 bases). With 10 bases removed from V and 5 bases from J, the gap between germline ends came to 20 bases. Germline CDR1 reads SGHAT; CDR2 reads FQNNGV. CDR3 length equals 15 residues. The CDR3 sequence: CATPPRAGRTGELFF. In DNA form, the CDR3 reads TGTGCCACCCCGCCCCGCGCAGGGCGGACCGGGGAGCTGTTTTTT.

This chain connects TRBV7-6 to TRBJ2-1, with D perhaps TRBD1 or TRBD2 (5 bases each). The CDR3 spans 16 residues. Per the germline V gene, CDR1 is SGHVS and CDR2 is FNYEAQ. Trimming shortened V by 4 bases and J by 8 bases, and 21 bases separated the two germline ends. The CDR3 protein is CASSWPAGAVRDEQFF. CDR3 DNA: TGTGCCAGCAGCTGGCCCGCCGGGGCGGTTAGAGATGAGCAGTTCTTC.